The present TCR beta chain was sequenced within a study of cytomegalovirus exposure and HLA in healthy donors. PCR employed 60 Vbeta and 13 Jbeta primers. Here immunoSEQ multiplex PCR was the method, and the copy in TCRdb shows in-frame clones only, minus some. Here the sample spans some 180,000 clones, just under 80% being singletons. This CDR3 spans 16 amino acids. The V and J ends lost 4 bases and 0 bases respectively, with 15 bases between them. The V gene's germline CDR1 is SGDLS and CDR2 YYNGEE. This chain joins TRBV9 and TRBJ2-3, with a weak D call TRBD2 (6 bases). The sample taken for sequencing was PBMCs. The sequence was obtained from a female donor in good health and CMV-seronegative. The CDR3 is CASSRRGAGSTDTQYF. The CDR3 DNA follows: TGTGCCAGCAGCCGCCGAGGGGCGGGAAGCACAGATACGCAGTATTTT.